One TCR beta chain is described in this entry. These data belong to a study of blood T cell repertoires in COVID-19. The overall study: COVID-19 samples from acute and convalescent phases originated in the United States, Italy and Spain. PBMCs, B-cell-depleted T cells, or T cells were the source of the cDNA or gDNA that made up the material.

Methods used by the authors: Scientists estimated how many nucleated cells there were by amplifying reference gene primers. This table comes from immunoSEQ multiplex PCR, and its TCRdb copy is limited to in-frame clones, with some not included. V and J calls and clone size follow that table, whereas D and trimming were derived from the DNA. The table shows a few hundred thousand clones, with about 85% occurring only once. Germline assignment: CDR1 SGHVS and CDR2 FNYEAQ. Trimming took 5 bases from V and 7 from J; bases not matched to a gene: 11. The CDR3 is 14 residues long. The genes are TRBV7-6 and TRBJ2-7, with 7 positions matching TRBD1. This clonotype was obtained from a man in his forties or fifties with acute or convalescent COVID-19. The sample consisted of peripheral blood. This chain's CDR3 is CASSQGDSPPEQYF. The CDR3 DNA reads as TGTGCCAGCAGCCAGGGGGACAGTCCCCCAGAGCAGTACTTC.